A selection of T cell receptor beta chains follows, all from one sample in a study of beta chain features in type 1 diabetes. This table comes from immunoSEQ multiplex PCR, and its TCRdb copy is limited to in-frame clones, with some not included. This sample yields some 120,000 clones, of which 17% are seen a single time; 2.6% belongs to the top ten. The sample was central memory CD4+ T cells from blood. These receptor sequences come from a man aged 18-30 years with type 1 diabetes. CDR3s include the opening cysteine and the closing phenylalanine or tryptophan. D genes are given only for firm matches. The size of a clone is reported for some rows only, either as once, few or many, or as a class for expanded clones.

v_gene	abundance	d_gene	j_gene	len	CDR3aa	CDR3nt
TRBV27	.	TRBD1	TRBJ2-2	15	CASSLYDRVPGELFF	TGTGCCAGCAGTTTATATGACAGGGTACCCGGGGAGCTGTTTTTT
TRBV4-2	.	TRBD1	TRBJ2-7	15	CASSDSGQNSYEQYF	TGTGCCAGCAGCGATTCGGGACAGAACTCCTACGAGCAGTACTTC
TRBV7-2	.	TRBD1	TRBJ1-4	16	CASSPFVGTGHEKLFF	TGTGCCAGCAGCCCTTTCGTTGGGACAGGGCATGAAAAACTGTTTTTT
TRBV30	few	.	TRBJ2-1	15	CAWTRNSDPYNEQFF	TGTGCCTGGACTCGTAACTCCGACCCCTACAATGAGCAGTTCTTC
TRBV4-1	.	.	TRBJ2-4	15	CASSQGRRVGNIQYF	TGCGCCAGCAGCCAAGGAAGGCGAGTCGGAAACATTCAGTACTTC
TRBV4-3	.	.	TRBJ2-3	17	CASSQDSRTAGTDTQYF	TGCGCCAGCAGCCAAGATTCTAGGACAGCTGGCACAGATACGCAGTATTTT
TRBV27	.	TRBD1	TRBJ2-5	14	CASSLRTGIETQYF	TGTGCCAGCAGTCTCCGGACAGGGATAGAGACCCAGTACTTC
TRBV30	.	TRBD1	TRBJ1-1	15	CAWSVRDRRNTEAFF	TGTGCCTGGAGTGTAAGGGACAGGAGGAACACTGAAGCTTTCTTT
TRBV7-2	.	.	TRBJ2-5	10	CASGLETQYF	TGTGCCAGCGGCCTGGAGACCCAGTACTTC
TRBV5-6	many	.	TRBJ2-3	16	CASRPRGHTGTDTQYF	TGTGCCAGCAGGCCTCGGGGCCATACGGGCACAGATACGCAGTATTTT
TRBV20-1	.	.	TRBJ2-1	11	CSAVSDNEQFF	TGCAGTGCTGTTAGCGACAATGAGCAGTTCTTC
TRBV11-2	.	.	TRBJ2-4	15	CASSLEPGGKNIQYF	TGTGCCAGCAGCTTAGAGCCGGGTGGTAAAAACATTCAGTACTTC
TRBV19	few	.	TRBJ1-4	15	CASSDSGTANEKLFF	TGTGCCAGTAGTGACTCTGGGACGGCTAATGAAAAACTGTTTTTT
TRBV4-2	.	.	TRBJ2-5	15	CASSQGLFPQETQYF	TGTGCCAGCAGCCAAGGACTCTTCCCCCAAGAGACCCAGTACTTC
TRBV27	few	.	TRBJ1-2	14	CASSPPGLRGGYTF	TGTGCCAGCAGTCCACCAGGCTTAAGGGGAGGCTACACCTTC
TRBV9	.	.	TRBJ1-6	12	CASSQLNSPLHF	TGTGCCAGCAGCCAGTTAAATTCACCCCTCCACTTT
TRBV7-8	few	.	TRBJ1-1	14	CASSFLGSNTEAFF	TGTGCCAGCAGCTTTCTTGGCAGCAACACTGAAGCTTTCTTT
TRBV7-2	.	TRBD2	TRBJ2-1	15	CASSLGGISYNEQFF	TGTGCCAGCAGCTTGGGGGGGATCAGTTACAATGAGCAGTTCTTC
TRBV2	.	TRBD2	TRBJ2-3	15	CASKGLAGRVDTQYF	TGTGCCAGCAAGGGACTAGCGGGGAGGGTAGATACGCAGTATTTT
TRBV28	.	.	TRBJ1-2	13	CASSGSGNYGYTF	TGTGCCAGCAGCGGCAGTGGAAACTATGGCTACACCTTC
TRBV5-4	.	TRBD1	TRBJ2-5	15	CASSLATGLSIDQYF	TGTGCCAGCAGCTTGGCGACAGGGCTCTCAATCGACCAGTACTTC
TRBV5-1	.	.	TRBJ2-3	13	CASSLQGTDTQYF	TGCGCCAGCAGCTTGCAAGGGACAGATACGCAGTATTTT
TRBV4-3	.	.	TRBJ1-1	17	CASSQAYYGRGNTEAFF	TGCGCCAGCAGCCAAGCTTACTATGGCAGGGGGAACACTGAAGCTTTCTTT
TRBV9	many	.	TRBJ2-4	15	CASSEGPGEEHIQYF	TGTGCCAGCAGCGAGGGGCCAGGGGAAGAGCACATTCAGTACTTC
TRBV9	few	TRBD2	TRBJ2-5	15	CASSVTSGTQETQYF	TGTGCCAGCAGCGTAACGAGCGGGACTCAAGAGACCCAGTACTTC
TRBV4-2	few	TRBD1	TRBJ2-1	15	CASSQPGQGYNEQFF	TGTGCCAGCAGCCAACCGGGACAGGGCTACAATGAGCAGTTCTTC
TRBV5-1	.	TRBD1	TRBJ2-3	16	CASSGGQDPRTDTQYF	TGCGCCAGCAGCGGGGGACAGGACCCCCGGACAGATACGCAGTATTTT
TRBV29-1	few	.	TRBJ2-7	14	CSASGLRVESEQYF	TGCAGTGCTTCCGGATTGAGGGTAGAGAGCGAGCAGTACTTC
TRBV7-7	few	TRBD2	TRBJ2-7	17	CASSLDETSGRAGEQYF	TGTGCTAGCAGCTTAGATGAAACTAGCGGGAGGGCCGGTGAGCAGTACTTC
TRBV30	few	TRBD2	TRBJ2-5	13	CAWSLGTSGTQYF	TGTGCCTGGAGTCTAGGGACTAGCGGGACCCAGTACTTC
TRBV4-2	many	.	TRBJ2-7	14	CASSQTGQSYEQYF	TGTGCCAGCAGCCAAACAGGACAGTCCTACGAGCAGTACTTC
TRBV6-5	.	.	TRBJ2-7	12	CASSQPGGLEAF	TGTGCCAGCAGCCAACCTGGGGGATTAGAGGCGTTC
TRBV30	few	.	TRBJ1-2	13	CAWTRGVGYGYTF	TGTGCCTGGACTCGAGGGGTTGGCTATGGCTACACCTTC
TRBV7-2	.	.	TRBJ1-1	13	CASSPVRGAEAFF	TGTGCCAGCAGCCCGGTACGGGGCGCTGAAGCTTTCTTT